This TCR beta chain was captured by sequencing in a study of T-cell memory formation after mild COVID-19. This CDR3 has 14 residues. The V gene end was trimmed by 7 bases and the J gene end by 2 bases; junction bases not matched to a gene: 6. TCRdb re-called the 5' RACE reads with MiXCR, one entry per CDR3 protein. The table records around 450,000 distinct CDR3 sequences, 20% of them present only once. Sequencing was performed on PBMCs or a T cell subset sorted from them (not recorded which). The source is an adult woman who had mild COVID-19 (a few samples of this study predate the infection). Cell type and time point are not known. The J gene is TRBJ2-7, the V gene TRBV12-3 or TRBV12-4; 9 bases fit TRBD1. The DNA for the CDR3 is TGTGCCAGCACCTACAGGGGGCCGACCTACGAGCAGTACTTC. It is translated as CASTYRGPTYEQYF.